The 15 T cell receptor beta chains below all came from one sample that was sequenced in a study of blood T cell repertoires in COVID-19. Profiled with immunoSEQ multiplex PCR; TCRdb holds only in-frame clones, not every one. The data contain about 200,000 clones, around 94% of them singletons. The sequenced sample was peripheral blood. These receptors originate from a man aged 30 to 45 with COVID-19, enrolled during active disease.

The rearrangement joins TRBV18 to TRBJ2-3; D not certain. Deletions cut 1 base from V and 0 bases from J, with 8 bases between. Germline V lookup: CDR1 KGHSH, CDR2 LQKENI. The CDR3 is made up of 15 amino acids. CDR3 nucleotides: TGTGCCAGCTCACCACTAACATCTAGCACAGATACGCAGTATTTT. Translating it yields CASSPLTSSTDTQYF.

The genes are TRBV7-9 and TRBJ1-4; unclear D gene. V was cut by 3 bases and J by 0 bases, with 8 bases left in between. CDR3 length: 15 residues. Per germline, CDR1 SEHNR and CDR2 FQNEAQ (reference sequence). This CDR3 reads CASSFNGATNEKLFF. CDR3 sequence (DNA): TGTGCCAGCAGCTTTAACGGTGCAACTAATGAAAAACTGTTTTTT.

The chain is built from TRBV7-2 and TRBJ2-7; a possible D gene is TRBD1 (7 bases). V gave up 4 bases and J gave up 6 bases, with 13 bases separating them. From germline, CDR1 is SGHTA and CDR2 FQGNSA. The CDR3 consists of 13 residues. The CDR3 spells CASSSRQGGEQYF. The CDR3 DNA follows: TGTGCCAGCAGCTCCAGACAGGGAGGCGAGCAGTACTTC.

A word on this clone: The limits of the CDR3 on the DNA are not certain, so only TCRdb's listed CDR3 is given. The chain joins TRBV6-6 to TRBJ2-3; the DNA was not used to check the table's D call, TRBD2. Germline-derived CDR1 and CDR2 are MNHNY and SVGAGI (reference sequence). Including both end residues, the CDR3 is 16 amino acids long. The CDR3 sequence: CASSSSGGPSTDTQYF.

The DNA for the CDR3 is TGCGCCAGCAGCTTGCAACCGGGGTTGAACACTGAAGCTTTCTTT. This codes for CASSLQPGLNTEAFF. This chain connects TRBV5-1 to TRBJ1-1; D not certain. Trimming removed 1 base from V and 0 bases from J, with 10 bases in between. This CDR3 has 15 amino acids. Germline assignment: CDR1 SGHRS and CDR2 YFSETQ.

The chain has TRBV5-4 and TRBJ2-1; D not certain. The CDR3 totals 11 residues. The germline V gene encodes CDR1 SGHNT and CDR2 YYREEE (reference sequence). Trimming pared 2 bases from V and 7 bases from J, leaving 4 bases between. The CDR3 bases are TGTGCCAGCAGCTTCCGTAATGAGCAGTTCTTC. Its translation is CASSFRNEQFF.

This clone was picked up a small number of times. The chain has TRBV6-1 and TRBJ1-2; the D is unclear. The CDR3 length is 14 residues. V was clipped by 0 bases and J by 4 bases, with 9 bases between them. In germline, CDR1 is MNHNS, CDR2 SASEGT. DNA for the CDR3: TGTGCCAGCAGTGAAGCTGGAGGAGCCTATGGCTACACCTTC. This gives the protein CASSEAGGAYGYTF.

The count of this clone is one. V is TRBV30 and J is TRBJ1-1; D not certain. The CDR3 is 10 residues long. Trimming cost V 7 bases and J 8 bases, with 11 bases left between them. CDR1 and CDR2 (germline): GTSNPN, SVGIG (reference sequence). The CDR3 is CALEEREAFF. CDR3 nucleotide sequence: TGTGCCTTGGAGGAAAGGGAAGCTTTCTTT.

The V gene is TRBV3-1 (or the pseudogene TRBV3-2), the J gene TRBJ1-1; TRBD1 is a possible D gene (5 bases). The CDR3 consists of 15 residues. Germline V CDR1 and CDR2: LGHDT, YNNKEL (reference sequence). Trimming took 1 base from V and 6 from J, leaving 15 bases between them. Here the CDR3 DNA reads TGTGCCAGCAGCCAAGTATCAGGGTCAGGGTCTGAAGCTTTCTTT. Protein product: CASSQVSGSGSEAFF.

The chain recombines TRBV5-1 with TRBJ2-5; 8 bases line up with TRBD2. The CDR3 is 15 residues long. Per the germline V gene, CDR1 is SGHRS and CDR2 is YFSETQ. V trimming: 1 base; J trimming: 5 bases; junction bases outside the gene matches: 7. CDR3 DNA: TGCGCCAGCAGCTTGCCGGGGGGGACGCTGGAGACCCAGTACTTC. Protein: CASSLPGGTLETQYF.

The CDR3 here is CSVVVVGTEAFF. The CDR3 region has the DNA TGCAGCGTTGTAGTTGTTGGCACTGAAGCTTTCTTT. The chain links TRBV29-1 to TRBJ1-1, with unresolved D. The CDR3 is 12 residues long. The V gene lost 4 bases and the J gene lost 4 bases, with 10 bases spanning the gap. Looked up from germline, CDR1 is SQVTM and CDR2 is ANQGSEA.

The rearrangement uses TRBV29-1 and TRBJ2-2, with D possibly TRBD1 on 5 matching bases. The V end was cut by 7 bases, the J end by 4 bases, with 16 bases between. In germline, CDR1 is SQVTM, CDR2 ANQGSEA. CDR3 size: 14 residues. The CDR3 DNA is TGCAGCGCCACACCCCAGGGTCGCACCGGGGAGCTGTTTTTT. Protein product: CSATPQGRTGELFF.

V gene TRBV7-9 combines with J gene TRBJ1-6, with TRBD1 identical over 8 bases. CDR1 SEHNR and CDR2 FQNEAQ come from the germline V gene (reference sequence). V shed 1 base, J shed 5 bases, and the junction held 7 bases outside the gene matches. The CDR3 contains 17 residues. The CDR3 DNA follows: TGTGCCAGCAGCTTAGGTGTTTCACAGGGGGATAATTCACCCCTCCACTTT. Translation gives CASSLGVSQGDNSPLHF.

The V gene is TRBV6-5, the J gene TRBJ2-5; TRBD1 agrees at 8 bases. Germline lookup yields CDR1 MNHEY and CDR2 SVGAGI. J was trimmed by 4 bases and V by 9 bases; bases with no gene match: 7. The length of the CDR3 is 13 residues. CDR3 sequence: CARGTGGTETQYF. The CDR3 DNA reads as TGTGCCAGGGGGACAGGAGGTACAGAGACCCAGTACTTC.

V and J are TRBV5-6 and TRBJ1-4, with D possibly matching TRBD1 (5 bases). CDR3 length: 14 amino acids. Per germline, CDR1 SGHDT and CDR2 YYEEEE. V was trimmed by 4 bases and J by 2 bases, leaving 9 bases between them. For the CDR3, the DNA is TGTGCCAGCAGCGATCGACAGACTAATGAAAAACTGTTTTTT. Protein: CASSDRQTNEKLFF.